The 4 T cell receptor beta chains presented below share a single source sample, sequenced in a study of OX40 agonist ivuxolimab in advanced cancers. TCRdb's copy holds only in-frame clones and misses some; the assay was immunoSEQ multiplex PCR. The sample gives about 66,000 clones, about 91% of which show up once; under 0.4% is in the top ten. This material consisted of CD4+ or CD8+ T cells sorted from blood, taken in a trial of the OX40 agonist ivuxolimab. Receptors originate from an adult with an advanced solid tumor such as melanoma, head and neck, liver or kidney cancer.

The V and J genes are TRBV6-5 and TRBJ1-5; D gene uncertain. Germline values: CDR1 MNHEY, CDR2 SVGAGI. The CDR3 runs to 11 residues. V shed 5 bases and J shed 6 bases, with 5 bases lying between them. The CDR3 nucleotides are TGTGCCAGCAGTAAAGGTCAGCCCCAGCATTTT. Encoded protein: CASSKGQPQHF.

As DNA, the CDR3 is TGTGCCAGTAGTGAAGTGAAGGGCCGTAACTATGGCTACACCTTC. Its protein product is CASSEVKGRNYGYTF. The rearrangement uses TRBV19 and TRBJ1-2; D is undetermined. This CDR3 is 15 amino acids long. The V end lost 5 bases, the J end lost 1 base, and 14 bases lay between the germline ends. The germline CDR1 and CDR2 sequences are LNHDA and SQIVND (reference sequence).

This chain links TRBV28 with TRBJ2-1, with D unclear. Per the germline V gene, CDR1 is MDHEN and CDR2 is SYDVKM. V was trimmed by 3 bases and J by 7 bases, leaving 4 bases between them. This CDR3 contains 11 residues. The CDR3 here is CASSLLNEQFF. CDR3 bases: TGTGCCAGCAGTTTGTTGAATGAGCAGTTCTTC.

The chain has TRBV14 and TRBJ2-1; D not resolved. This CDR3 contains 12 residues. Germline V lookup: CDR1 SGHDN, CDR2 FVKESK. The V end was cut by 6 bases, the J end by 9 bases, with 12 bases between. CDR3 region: CASSRALGEQFF. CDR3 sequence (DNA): TGTGCCAGCAGTCGGGCCCTAGGTGAGCAGTTCTTC. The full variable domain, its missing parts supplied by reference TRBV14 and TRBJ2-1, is EAGVTQFPSHSVIEKGQTVTLRCDPISGHDNLYWYRRVMGKEIKFLLHFVKESKQDESGMPNNRFLAERTGGTYSTLKVQPAELEDSGVYFCASSRALGEQFFGPGTRLTVL.